The 2 T cell receptor beta chains below all came from one sample that was sequenced in a study of monozygotic twins with inflammatory bowel disease. TCRdb re-called the 5' RACE reads and shows each CDR3 protein once, DNA omitted. This repertoire includes more than 85,000 distinct CDR3 sequences. Sequencing input: blood. The receptors were gathered from a human donor with ulcerative colitis or Crohn's disease, or a healthy co-twin of an affected twin (not recorded which).

The rearrangement links TRBV10-3 to TRBJ2-2; the D call of TRBD2 rests on TCRdb alone, since no DNA is present to check it. The CDR3 totals 16 residues. Germline assignment: CDR1 ENHRY and CDR2 SYGVKD. The CDR3 spells CAISAGTSGVTGELFF.

This sequence joins TRBV6-5 and TRBJ1-6. The CDR3 runs 17 residues. Germline V gene sequence: CDR1 MNHEY, CDR2 SVGAGI. Here the CDR3 reads CASSYSFRDENNSPLHF.